Below, one T cell receptor beta chain is given with its context. The sample belongs to a study of shared clonotypes between healthy human individuals. Sequencing was performed with immunoSEQ multiplex PCR; in TCRdb, only in-frame clones are kept and a portion is missing. Among about 110,000 clones, 67% were seen once, and the ten largest hold approximately 25%. The CDR3 length is 15 residues. Germline CDR1 is MNHEY and CDR2 is SMNVEV (reference sequence). With 2 bases clipped from V and 11 bases from J, the junction kept 12 bases outside the gene matches. V usage is TRBV27 and J usage is TRBJ2-1; 7 nucleotides align to TRBD2. This TCR derives from a woman in her thirties in good health. The specimen was memory CD8+ T cells sorted from blood. Subset defined: CD45RO+ cells pooled with CCR7-negative TemRA cells. CDR3 sequence: CASSLLAATYKKQFF. The DNA for the CDR3 is TGTGCCAGCAGTTTACTAGCGGCCACCTATAAGAAGCAGTTCTTC.